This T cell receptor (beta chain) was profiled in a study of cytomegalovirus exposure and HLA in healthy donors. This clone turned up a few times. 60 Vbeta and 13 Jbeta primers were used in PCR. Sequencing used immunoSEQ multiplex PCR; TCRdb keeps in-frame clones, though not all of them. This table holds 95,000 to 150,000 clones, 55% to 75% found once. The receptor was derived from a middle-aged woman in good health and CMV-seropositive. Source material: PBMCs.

CDR3 residues: CASSYSEDQPQHF. In nucleotides, the CDR3 is TGTGCCAGCAGTTACTCCGAGGATCAGCCCCAGCATTTT. The chain links TRBV6-5 to TRBJ1-5; D not resolved. CDR1 and CDR2 from the germline V gene are MNHEY and SVGAGI. Trimming left V 0 bases short and J 5 bases short, with 5 bases between. The CDR3 loop spans 13 amino acids.